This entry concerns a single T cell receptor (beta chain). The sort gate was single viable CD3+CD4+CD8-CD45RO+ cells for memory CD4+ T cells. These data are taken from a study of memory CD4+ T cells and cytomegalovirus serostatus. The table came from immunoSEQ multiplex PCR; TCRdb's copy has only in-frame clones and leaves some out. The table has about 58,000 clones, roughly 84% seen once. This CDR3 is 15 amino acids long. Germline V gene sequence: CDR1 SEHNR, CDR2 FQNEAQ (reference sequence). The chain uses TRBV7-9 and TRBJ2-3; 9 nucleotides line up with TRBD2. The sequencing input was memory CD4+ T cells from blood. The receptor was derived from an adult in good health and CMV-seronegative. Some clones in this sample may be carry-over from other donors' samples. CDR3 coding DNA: TGTGCAGTCGCCGGTAGCGGGAGCTCTCAAGATACGCAGTATTTT. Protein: CAVAGSGSSQDTQYF.